This T cell receptor (beta chain) was sequenced during a study of T cell responses to AZD1222 COVID-19 vaccine. Overall study results and limits: Distributed over spike, vaccine-associated CD4 TCRs predominated at 160-218 and 743-854. Just a handful of AZD1222 recipients were seropositive at baseline. Reports say nearly half of spike-specific TCRs go after unmutated variant regions.

Worth noting for this clone: Its antigen is unknown.

Libraries were prepared by immunoSEQ multiplex PCR; TCRdb keeps only in-frame clonotypes and omits some of them. The sample has under 95,000 clones, about 90% seen once. The CDR3 has 13 residues. Germline V CDR1 and CDR2: KGHDR, SFDVKD. V was pared by 7 bases and J by 1 base, with 0 bases of the junction left unmatched. The receptor's source is an adult who received the AZD1222 COVID-19 vaccine. The V call is TRBV24-1, the J call TRBJ1-1; 9 nucleotides line up with TRBD1. This specimen was peripheral blood, taken 28 days after the second AZD1222 dose. The CDR3 sequence: CATRTGGNTEAFF. The CDR3 DNA follows: TGTGCCACCAGGACAGGGGGGAACACTGAAGCTTTCTTT.